This T cell receptor (beta chain) was retrieved from a study of blood T cell repertoires in COVID-19. Study-wide context: There were acute and convalescent COVID-19 samples, and they came from the United States, Italy and Spain. Sample material is recorded as cDNA or gDNA derived from T cells, B-cell-depleted T cells, or PBMCs.

The CDR3 extends over 12 amino acids. The germline gives CDR1 MDHEN, CDR2 SYDVKM. Deletions cut 6 bases from V and 8 bases from J, with 13 bases between. In the original processing: By means of reference gene primer amplification, nucleated cell counts were estimated. Repertoires were generated with immunoSEQ multiplex PCR, while TCRdb's copy carries only in-frame clones and drops some. V, J and clone size derive from that table, while D and trimming were established from the DNA sequence. The sample includes over 80,000 clones, around 87% of them seen just once. The receptor's source is a human donor in a cohort sampled during active COVID-19. The sample was peripheral blood. The chain combines TRBV28 with TRBJ1-1; TRBD1 is a possible D gene (6 bases). CDR3 in DNA: TGTGCCAGCAGCTCCTCTACAGGGGAAGCTTTCTTT. As protein: CASSSSTGEAFF. Combining the CDR3 with reference TRBV28 and TRBJ1-1 gives the whole variable domain DVKVTQSSRYLVKRTGEKVFLECVQDMDHENMFWYRQDPGLGLRLIYFSYDVKMKEKGDIPEGYSVSREKKERFSLILESASTNQTSMYLCASSSSTGEAFFGQGTRLTVV.